These 9 T cell receptor beta chains share one sample of origin, sequenced in a study of blood T cell repertoires in COVID-19. The protocol was immunoSEQ multiplex PCR, while the TCRdb copy is restricted to in-frame clones and leaves out a portion. The data show roughly 74,000 clones, around nine tenths seen once. The sequencing sample was made of peripheral blood. These receptors were taken from a woman older than 75 with active or convalescent COVID-19.

This sequence joins TRBV24-1 and TRBJ2-5, with a possible D match to TRBD2 (6 bases). CDR1 KGHDR and CDR2 SFDVKD come from the germline V gene. With 0 bases removed from V and 1 base from J, the gap between germline ends came to 8 bases. The CDR3 is 15 amino acids. As DNA, the CDR3 is TGTGCCACCAGTGATTTGCGGGACTTCCAAGAGACCCAGTACTTC. Translated, it gives CATSDLRDFQETQYF.

The V and J genes are TRBV18 and TRBJ1-4; no firm D call. CDR1 is KGHSH and CDR2 is LQKENI in the germline V gene. The CDR3 extends over 15 amino acids. Trimming left V 2 bases short and J 1 base short, with 8 bases between. CDR3: CASSPEHLTNEKLFF. CDR3 DNA: TGTGCCAGCTCACCAGAGCACTTAACTAATGAAAAACTGTTTTTT.

The V gene is TRBV12-3 or TRBV12-4, the J gene TRBJ2-1; no firm D call. The CDR3 covers 13 residues. The ends were cut back, 10 bases at V and 0 bases at J, with 10 bases in the middle. The CDR3 spells CAILPSSYNEQFF. The CDR3 DNA is TGTGCCATTCTACCGAGCTCCTACAATGAGCAGTTCTTC.

This clone was seen just once. V is TRBV3-1 (or the pseudogene TRBV3-2) and J is TRBJ2-7; 9 bases agree with TRBD2. The germline V gene has CDR1 LGHDT and CDR2 YNNKEL (reference sequence). Trimming removed 5 bases from V and 1 base from J; junction bases left unmatched: 9. This CDR3 has 16 amino acids. As DNA, the CDR3 is TGTGCCAGCAGCTCGTCTCGTAGCGGGGGATCCTACGAGCAGTACTTC. It codes for CASSSSRSGGSYEQYF.

The chain recombines TRBV24-1 with TRBJ2-1, with 11 bases that match TRBD1. The germline gives CDR1 KGHDR, CDR2 SFDVKD. J lost 8 bases, V lost 2 bases, and 7 bases had no gene match. There are 16 residues in the CDR3. This CDR3 is CATSDSWDRGMDEQFF. DNA of the CDR3: TGTGCCACCAGTGATTCGTGGGACAGGGGGATGGATGAGCAGTTCTTC.

V gene TRBV6-5 combines with J gene TRBJ1-2, with 7 bases that match TRBD1. J was trimmed by 5 bases and V by 6 bases; bases with no gene match: 9. Germline V CDR1 and CDR2: MNHEY, SVGAGI. This CDR3 is 14 amino acids long. Here the CDR3 DNA reads TGTGCCAGCAGACACGACAGGGCTGGATATGGCTACACCTTC. It yields the protein CASRHDRAGYGYTF.

J is TRBJ2-6 and V is TRBV13; 9 bases line up with TRBD1. The V segment lost 4 bases and the J segment 2 bases; nucleotides outside the gene matches: 6. Germline V lookup: CDR1 PRHDT, CDR2 FYEKMQ (reference sequence). The CDR3 is 17 residues long. CDR3 nucleotide sequence: TGTGCCAGCAGCTCGTTCCGGGACAGGGCTGGGGCCAACGTCCTGACTTTC. Translated, it gives CASSSFRDRAGANVLTF.

The chain has TRBV12-3 or TRBV12-4 and TRBJ2-5, with D hard to call. The CDR3 is 11 amino acids. Deletions cut 6 bases from V and 1 base from J, with 3 bases between. DNA for the CDR3: TGTGCCAGCAGCGTCCAAGAGACCCAGTACTTC. Its translation: CASSVQETQYF.

This clone was detected only once. The rearrangement joins TRBV27 to TRBJ1-5; 7 positions agree with TRBD1. This CDR3 has 15 residues. J lost 5 bases, V lost 5 bases, and 9 bases had no gene match. Per the germline V gene, CDR1 is MNHEY and CDR2 is SMNVEV (reference sequence). CDR3 DNA sequence: TGTGCCAGCAGTCCGCTCGACAGGGATTATCAGCCCCAGCATTTT. This gives the protein CASSPLDRDYQPQHF.